A single sample gave rise to the 10 T cell receptor beta chains below, sequenced in a study of siplizumab effects on memory and regulatory T cells. The repertoire was sequenced with immunoSEQ multiplex PCR; TCRdb's copy has only in-frame clones and lacks some. Of around 86,000 clones in the sample, 94% were seen once. The specimen was non-Treg CD4+ T cells sorted from blood. The receptors originated from a human donor in good health.

The gene calls are TRBV7-9 and TRBJ2-7, with a weak D call TRBD1 (5 bases). V was trimmed by 5 bases and J by 2 bases, leaving 19 bases between them. The V gene's germline CDR1 is SEHNR and CDR2 FQNEAQ (reference sequence). This CDR3 spans 16 amino acids. As DNA, the CDR3 is TGTGCCAGCAGCCCATTCACAGGTGAACGGACCTACGAGCAGTACTTC. This translates into CASSPFTGERTYEQYF.

The CDR3 DNA reads TGCGCCAGCAGCTTGGACCAAGAGACCCAGTACTTC. Its protein is CASSLDQETQYF. The rearrangement uses TRBV5-1 and TRBJ2-5; no definite D call. Germline lookup yields CDR1 SGHRS and CDR2 YFSETQ. Deletions cut 0 bases from V and 0 bases from J, with 0 bases between. The CDR3 consists of 12 residues. Combining the CDR3 with reference TRBV5-1 and TRBJ2-5 gives the whole variable domain KAGVTQTPRYLIKTRGQQVTLSCSPISGHRSVSWYQQTPGQGLQFLFEYFSETQRNKGNFPGRFSGRQFSNSRSEMNVSTLELGDSALYLCASSLDQETQYFGPGTRLLVL.

The chain uses TRBV6-1 and TRBJ2-5; D is perhaps TRBD2 (5 bases). The germline V gene has CDR1 MNHNS and CDR2 SASEGT. V was trimmed by 6 bases and J by 4 bases, leaving 9 bases between them. The length of the CDR3 is 12 residues. Written as DNA, the CDR3 is TGTGCCAGCAGACTAGTGGGAGAGACCCAGTACTTC. Its translation is CASRLVGETQYF.

J is TRBJ1-2 and V is TRBV30; D is unclear. The CDR3 has 14 residues. CDR1 and CDR2 (germline): GTSNPN, SVGIG (reference sequence). The V and J ends lost 5 bases and 1 base respectively, with 14 bases between them. Here the CDR3 reads CAWGTRAINYGYTF. CDR3 nucleotide sequence: TGTGCCTGGGGAACCAGAGCTATTAACTATGGCTACACCTTC.

V gene TRBV6-5 combines with J gene TRBJ2-2; D is unresolved. Trimming took off 2 bases at V and 3 bases at J, with 10 bases between the two ends. This CDR3 contains 15 residues. Germline V lookup: CDR1 MNHEY, CDR2 SVGAGI. The CDR3 nucleotides are TGTGCCAGCAGTTACCAGTTAGCCCACACCGGGGAGCTGTTTTTT. It codes for CASSYQLAHTGELFF.

J is TRBJ1-1 and V is TRBV29-1; possible D gene TRBD1, 5 bases. This CDR3 spans 14 amino acids. V lost 4 bases, J lost 3 bases, and 15 bases lay in between. The germline V gene encodes CDR1 SQVTM and CDR2 ANQGSEA. For the CDR3, the DNA is TGCAGCGTTGCGTATGGGGACGGGGACACTGAAGCTTTCTTT. Translated, it gives CSVAYGDGDTEAFF.

The chain couples TRBV11-2 to TRBJ2-5; 8 bases map to TRBD1. CDR3 length: 16 residues. The ends lost 4 bases at V and 5 bases at J; junction bases unmatched: 12. Germline CDR1 SGHAT, CDR2 FQNNGV. The CDR3 bases are TGTGCCAGCAGCTCTCGGCAACGGACAGGGAGGGAGACCCAGTACTTC. This gives the protein CASSSRQRTGRETQYF. The variable domain in full, with the rest retrieved from reference TRBV11-2 and TRBJ2-5, is EAGVAQSPRYKIIEKRQSVAFWCNPISGHATLYWYQQILGQGPKLLIQFQNNGVVDDSQLPKDRFSAERLKGVDSTLKIQPAKLEDSAVYLCASSSRQRTGRETQYFGPGTRLLVL.

V is TRBV2 and J is TRBJ1-1, with 8 nucleotides matching TRBD1. Germline CDR1 reads SNHLY; CDR2 reads FYNNEI. The V segment lost 4 bases and the J segment 1 base; nucleotides outside the gene matches: 2. The CDR3 length is 14 residues. CDR3 coding DNA: TGTGCCAGCAGTGCCGGGACAGGGAACACTGAAGCTTTCTTT. Its protein product is CASSAGTGNTEAFF.

The V and J genes are TRBV5-1 and TRBJ1-2; TRBD1 matches 10 bases. J gave up 0 bases and V 3 bases, and 11 bases lay outside the gene matches. Germline assignment: CDR1 SGHRS and CDR2 YFSETQ. CDR3 length: 18 residues. In DNA form, the CDR3 reads TGCGCCAGCAGCTGGTCGGGACAGGGGACACCAACTAACTATGGCTACACCTTC. Residues: CASSWSGQGTPTNYGYTF.

V and J are TRBV14 and TRBJ2-2; D might be TRBD1 or TRBD2, each matching 5 bases. The length of the CDR3 is 15 residues. The germline CDR1 and CDR2 sequences are SGHDN and FVKESK. V lost 4 bases to trimming and J lost 4 bases, with 13 bases between them. The DNA of the CDR3 is TGTGCCAGCAGCCTTGGGACCCTACGCACCGGGGAGCTGTTTTTT. Translation gives CASSLGTLRTGELFF. The whole variable domain, filled in from reference TRBV14 and TRBJ2-2, reads EAGVTQFPSHSVIEKGQTVTLRCDPISGHDNLYWYRRVMGKEIKFLLHFVKESKQDESGMPNNRFLAERTGGTYSTLKVQPAELEDSGVYFCASSLGTLRTGELFFGEGSRLTVL.